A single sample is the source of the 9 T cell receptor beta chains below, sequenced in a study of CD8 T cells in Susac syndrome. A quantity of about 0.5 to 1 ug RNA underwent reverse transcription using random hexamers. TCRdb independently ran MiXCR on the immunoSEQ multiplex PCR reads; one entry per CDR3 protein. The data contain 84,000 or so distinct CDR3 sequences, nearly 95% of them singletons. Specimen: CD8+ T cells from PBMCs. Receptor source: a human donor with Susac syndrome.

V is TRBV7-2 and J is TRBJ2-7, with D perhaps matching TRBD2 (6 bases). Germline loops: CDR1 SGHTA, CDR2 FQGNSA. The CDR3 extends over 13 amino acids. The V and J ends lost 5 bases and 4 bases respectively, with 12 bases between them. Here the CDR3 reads CASSRDSAYEQYF. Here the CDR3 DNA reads TGTGCCAGCAGCCGGGACTCCGCTTACGAGCAGTACTTC.

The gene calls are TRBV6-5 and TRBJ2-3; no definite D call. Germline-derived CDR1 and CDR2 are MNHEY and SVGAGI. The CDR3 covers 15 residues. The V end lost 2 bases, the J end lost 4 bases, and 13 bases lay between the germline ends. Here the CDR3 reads CASSYGPYYPDTQYF. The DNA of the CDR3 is TGTGCCAGCAGTTACGGACCGTACTACCCAGATACGCAGTATTTT.

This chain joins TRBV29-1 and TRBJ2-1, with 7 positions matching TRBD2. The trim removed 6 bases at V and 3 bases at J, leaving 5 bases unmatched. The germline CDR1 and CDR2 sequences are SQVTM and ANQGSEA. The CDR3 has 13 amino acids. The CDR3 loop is CSVATSDYNEQFF. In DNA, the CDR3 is TGCAGCGTCGCCACTAGCGACTACAATGAGCAGTTCTTC.

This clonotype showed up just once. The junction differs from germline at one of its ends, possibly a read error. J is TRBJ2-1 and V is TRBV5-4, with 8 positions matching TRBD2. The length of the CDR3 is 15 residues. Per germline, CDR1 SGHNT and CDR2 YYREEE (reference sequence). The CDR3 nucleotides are TGTGCCATCAGCTTTTTCGGGAGGGCCTACAATGAGCAGTTCTTC. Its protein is CAISFFGRAYNEQFF.

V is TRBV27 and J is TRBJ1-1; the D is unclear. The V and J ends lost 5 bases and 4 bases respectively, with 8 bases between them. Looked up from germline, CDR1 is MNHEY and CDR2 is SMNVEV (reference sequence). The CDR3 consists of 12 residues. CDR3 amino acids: CASSTQSTEAFF. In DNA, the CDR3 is TGTGCCAGCAGTACCCAAAGCACTGAAGCTTTCTTT.

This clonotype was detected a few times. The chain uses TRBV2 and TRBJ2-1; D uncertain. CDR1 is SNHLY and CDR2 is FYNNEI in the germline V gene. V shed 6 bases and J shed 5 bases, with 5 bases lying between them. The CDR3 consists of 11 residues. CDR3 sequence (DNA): TGTGCCAGCAGCTACAACAATGAGCAGTTCTTC. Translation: CASSYNNEQFF.

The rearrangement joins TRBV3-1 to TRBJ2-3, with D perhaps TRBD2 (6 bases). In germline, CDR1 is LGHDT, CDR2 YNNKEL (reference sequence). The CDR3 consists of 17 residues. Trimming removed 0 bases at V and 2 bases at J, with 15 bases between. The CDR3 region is CASSQDRGLLITDTQYF. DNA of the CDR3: TGTGCCAGCAGCCAAGATAGGGGACTCTTAATCACAGATACGCAGTATTTT.

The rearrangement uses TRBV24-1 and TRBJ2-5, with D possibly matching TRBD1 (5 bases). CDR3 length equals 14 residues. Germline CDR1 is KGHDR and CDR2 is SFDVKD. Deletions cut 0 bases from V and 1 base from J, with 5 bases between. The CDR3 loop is CATSDLDSQETQYF. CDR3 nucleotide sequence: TGTGCCACCAGTGATTTGGACAGCCAAGAGACCCAGTACTTC.

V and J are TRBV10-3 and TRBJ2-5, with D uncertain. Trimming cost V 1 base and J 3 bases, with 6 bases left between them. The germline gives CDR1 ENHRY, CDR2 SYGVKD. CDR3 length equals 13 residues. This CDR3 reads CAISEWSEETQYF. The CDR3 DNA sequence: TGTGCCATCAGTGAGTGGAGCGAAGAGACCCAGTACTTC.